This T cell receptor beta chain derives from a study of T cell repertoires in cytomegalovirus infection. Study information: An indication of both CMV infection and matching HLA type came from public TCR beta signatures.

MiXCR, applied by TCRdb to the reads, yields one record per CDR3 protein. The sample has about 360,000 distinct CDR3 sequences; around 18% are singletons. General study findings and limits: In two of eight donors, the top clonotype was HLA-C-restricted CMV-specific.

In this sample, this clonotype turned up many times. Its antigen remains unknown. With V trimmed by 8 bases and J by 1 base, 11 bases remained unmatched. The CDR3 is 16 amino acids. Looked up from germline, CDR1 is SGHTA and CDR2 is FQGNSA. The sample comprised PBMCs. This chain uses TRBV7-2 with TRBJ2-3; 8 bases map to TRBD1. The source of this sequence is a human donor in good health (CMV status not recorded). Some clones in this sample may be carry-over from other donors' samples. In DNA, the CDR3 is TGTGCCAGCTCACACTTAAAGGGACAGGGCACAGATACGCAGTATTTT. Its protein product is CASSHLKGQGTDTQYF.